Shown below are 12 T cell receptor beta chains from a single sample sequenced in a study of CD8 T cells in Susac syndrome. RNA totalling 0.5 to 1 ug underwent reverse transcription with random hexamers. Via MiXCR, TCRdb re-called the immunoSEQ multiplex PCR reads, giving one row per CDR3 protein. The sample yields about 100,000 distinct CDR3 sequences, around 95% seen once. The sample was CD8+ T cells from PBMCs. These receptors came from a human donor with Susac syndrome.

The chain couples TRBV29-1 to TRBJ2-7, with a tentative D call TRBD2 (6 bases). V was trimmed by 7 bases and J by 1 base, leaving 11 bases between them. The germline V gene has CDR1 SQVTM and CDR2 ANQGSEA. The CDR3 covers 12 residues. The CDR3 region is CSAGDVSYEQYF. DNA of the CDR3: TGCAGCGCGGGGGACGTTTCCTACGAGCAGTACTTC.

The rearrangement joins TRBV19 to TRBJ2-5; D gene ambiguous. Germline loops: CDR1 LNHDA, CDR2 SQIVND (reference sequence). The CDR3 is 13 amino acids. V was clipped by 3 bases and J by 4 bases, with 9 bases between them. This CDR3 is CASSIWVGETQYF. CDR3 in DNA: TGTGCCAGTAGTATTTGGGTGGGAGAGACCCAGTACTTC.

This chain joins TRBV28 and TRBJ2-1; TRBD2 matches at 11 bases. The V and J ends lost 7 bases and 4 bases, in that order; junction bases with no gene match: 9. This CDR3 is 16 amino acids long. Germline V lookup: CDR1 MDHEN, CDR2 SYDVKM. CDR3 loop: CASTWTGTSGYNEQFF. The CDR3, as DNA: TGTGCCAGCACGTGGACCGGGACTAGCGGATACAATGAGCAGTTCTTC.

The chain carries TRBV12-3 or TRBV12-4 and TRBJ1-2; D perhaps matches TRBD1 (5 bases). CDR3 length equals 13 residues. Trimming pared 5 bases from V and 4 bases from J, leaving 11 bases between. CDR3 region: CASSPDSIYGYTF. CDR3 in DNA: TGTGCCAGCAGTCCAGACAGTATCTATGGCTACACCTTC.

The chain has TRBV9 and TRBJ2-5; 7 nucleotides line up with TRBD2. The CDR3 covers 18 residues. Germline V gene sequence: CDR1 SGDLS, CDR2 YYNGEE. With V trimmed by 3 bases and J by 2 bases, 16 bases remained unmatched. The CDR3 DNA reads TGTGCCAGCAGCGCCAATCCCCTGGCGGGAGAGAAGCAAGAGACCCAGTACTTC. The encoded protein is CASSANPLAGEKQETQYF.

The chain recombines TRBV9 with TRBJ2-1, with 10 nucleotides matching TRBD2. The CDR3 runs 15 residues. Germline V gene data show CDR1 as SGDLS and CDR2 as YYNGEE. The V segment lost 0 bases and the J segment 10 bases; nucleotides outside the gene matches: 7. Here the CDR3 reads CASSVGLAGVGEQFF. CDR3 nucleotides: TGTGCCAGCAGCGTAGGGCTAGCGGGAGTTGGAGAGCAGTTCTTC.

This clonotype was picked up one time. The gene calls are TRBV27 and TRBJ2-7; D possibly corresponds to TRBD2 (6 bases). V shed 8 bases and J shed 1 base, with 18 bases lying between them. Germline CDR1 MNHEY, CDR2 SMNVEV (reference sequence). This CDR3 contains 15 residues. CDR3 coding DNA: TGTGCCAGCTCCCTCCATAGCGGCCAATCCTACGAGCAGTACTTC. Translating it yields CASSLHSGQSYEQYF.

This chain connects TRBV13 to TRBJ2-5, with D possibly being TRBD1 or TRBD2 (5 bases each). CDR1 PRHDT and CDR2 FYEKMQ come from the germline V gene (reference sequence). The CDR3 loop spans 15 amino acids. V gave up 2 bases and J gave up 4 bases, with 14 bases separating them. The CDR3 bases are TGTGCCAGCAGCTTAAACCCGGGGCCGGGAGAGACCCAGTACTTC. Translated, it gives CASSLNPGPGETQYF.

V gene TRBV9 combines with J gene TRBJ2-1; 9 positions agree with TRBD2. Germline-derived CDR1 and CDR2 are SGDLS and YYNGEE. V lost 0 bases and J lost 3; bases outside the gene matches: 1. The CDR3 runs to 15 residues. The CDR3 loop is CASSVGSGSYNEQFF. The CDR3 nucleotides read TGTGCCAGCAGCGTAGGTAGCGGGAGCTACAATGAGCAGTTCTTC. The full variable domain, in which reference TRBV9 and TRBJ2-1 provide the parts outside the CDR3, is DSGVTQTPKHLITATGQRVTLRCSPRSGDLSVYWYQQSLDQGLQFLIQYYNGEERAKGNILERFSAQQFPDLHSELNLSSLELGDSALYFCASSVGSGSYNEQFFGPGTRLTVL.

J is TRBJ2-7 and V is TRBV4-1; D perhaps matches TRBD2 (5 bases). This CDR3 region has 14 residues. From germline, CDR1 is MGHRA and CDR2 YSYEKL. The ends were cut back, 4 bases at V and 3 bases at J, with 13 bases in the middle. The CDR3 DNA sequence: TGCGCCAGCAGCCTAGGAGGACCTTTCTACGAGCAGTACTTC. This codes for CASSLGGPFYEQYF.

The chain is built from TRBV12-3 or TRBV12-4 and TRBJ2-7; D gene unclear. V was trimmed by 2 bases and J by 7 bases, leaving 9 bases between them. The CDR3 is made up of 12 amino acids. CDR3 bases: TGTGCCAGCAGTTTATCCCCCGGGGAGCAGTACTTC. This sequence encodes CASSLSPGEQYF.

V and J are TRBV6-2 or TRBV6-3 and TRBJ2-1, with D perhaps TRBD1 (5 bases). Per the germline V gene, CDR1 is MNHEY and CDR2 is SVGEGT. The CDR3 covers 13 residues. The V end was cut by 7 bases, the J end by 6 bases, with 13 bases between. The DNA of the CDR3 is TGTGCCAGCAAAAAGGGGAAGGGCAATGAGCAGTTCTTC. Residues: CASKKGKGNEQFF.